The source of this T cell receptor beta chain is a study of blood T cell repertoires in COVID-19. Study summary: The United States, Italy and Spain provided the acute and convalescent COVID-19 samples.

The CDR3 extends over 17 amino acids. Losses at the gene ends were 0 bases for V and 4 bases for J; bases not matched to a gene: 11. The germline V gene encodes CDR1 GTSNPN and CDR2 SVGIG (reference sequence). How the authors handled the data: From reference gene primer amplification, estimates of nucleated cell counts were derived. Generated by immunoSEQ multiplex PCR, the TCRdb table keeps only in-frame clones and is missing some. That table furnishes V, J and clone size, whereas the DNA furnished D and trimming. The table has over 75,000 clones, about 77% seen once. The TCR was taken from a human donor in a cohort sampled during active COVID-19. Material for sequencing was peripheral blood. The chain recombines TRBV30 with TRBJ2-2; 7 bases map to TRBD1. The CDR3 nucleotides read TGTGCCTGGAGTGTACCCGAGGCAGGGGGTCGCACCGGGGAGCTGTTTTTT. This sequence encodes CAWSVPEAGGRTGELFF.